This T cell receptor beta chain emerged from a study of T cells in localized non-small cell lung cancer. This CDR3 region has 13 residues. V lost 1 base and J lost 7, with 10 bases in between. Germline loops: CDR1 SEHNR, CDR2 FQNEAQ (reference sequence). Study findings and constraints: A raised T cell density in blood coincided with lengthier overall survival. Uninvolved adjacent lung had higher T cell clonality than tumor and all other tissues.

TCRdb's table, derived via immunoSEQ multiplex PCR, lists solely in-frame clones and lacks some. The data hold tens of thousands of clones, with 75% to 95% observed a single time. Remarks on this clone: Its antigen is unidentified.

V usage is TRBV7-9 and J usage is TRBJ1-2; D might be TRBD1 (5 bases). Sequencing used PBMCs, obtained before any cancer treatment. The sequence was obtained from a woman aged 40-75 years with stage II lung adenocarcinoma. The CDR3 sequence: CASSLVFRGGYTF. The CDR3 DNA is TGTGCCAGCAGCTTAGTTTTTAGGGGTGGCTACACCTTC.